This entry features one TCR beta chain sequence. Authors' processing steps: Scientists estimated how many nucleated cells there were by amplifying reference gene primers. This table comes from immunoSEQ multiplex PCR, and its TCRdb copy is limited to in-frame clones, with some not included. V and J calls and clone size are as listed in that table; D and trimming were resolved from the DNA. The sample contains around 290,000 clones, 91% of which appear only once. The data belong to a study of blood T cell repertoires in COVID-19. Looking at the study overall: Both acute and convalescent COVID-19 samples were obtained from the United States, Italy and Spain.

This CDR3 region has 15 residues. Trimming took 2 bases from V and 8 from J; bases not matched to a gene: 6. Per the germline V gene, CDR1 is MNHEY and CDR2 is SMNVEV (reference sequence). Sequenced sample: peripheral blood. The chain uses TRBV27 and TRBJ2-3, with TRBD2 matching 11 bases. The source of this sequence is a woman between 25 and 40 years old with COVID-19, enrolled during active disease. CDR3 in DNA: TGTGCCAGCAGTTTAACTAGCGGGAGTATAGGTACGCAGTATTTT. It codes for CASSLTSGSIGTQYF.